This T cell receptor (beta chain) appears in the sequencing data of a study of T cell changes during pregnancy in multiple sclerosis. Germline V gene data show CDR1 as SGHNT and CDR2 as YYREEE (reference sequence). With 3 bases removed from V and 5 bases from J, the gap between germline ends came to 17 bases. This CDR3 comprises 15 residues. Repertoires were generated with immunoSEQ multiplex PCR, while TCRdb's copy carries only in-frame clones and drops some. The sample has about 83,000 clones, 90% to 95% seen once. This chain links TRBV5-4 with TRBJ2-5; tentative D call: TRBD2 (6 bases). The specimen comprised peripheral blood, sampled in the second trimester of pregnancy. The source of this sequence is a female donor with multiple sclerosis, enrolled in a pregnancy study. CDR3 in amino acids: CASSSKVGGGETQYF. The CDR3, as DNA: TGTGCCAGCAGCTCGAAGGTGGGAGGTGGGGAGACCCAGTACTTC.